These 24 T cell receptor beta chains share one sample of origin, sequenced in a study of CD8+CD57+ T cells in acquired aplastic anemia. The use of genomic DNA as template underpinned the TCR beta VDJ and CDR3 profiling. Each CDR3 protein gets one entry after TCRdb re-called the reads with MiXCR. The top ten hold 16% of the sample, which has about 190,000 distinct CDR3 sequences, approximately 52% seen once. Specimen: sorted CD4+, CD8+, or CD8+CD57+ T cells (not recorded which) from PBMCs. The receptors were gathered from a human donor in good health, serving as a control.

This chain uses TRBV10-3 with TRBJ2-5; TRBD1 might be the D (6 bases). The length of the CDR3 is 12 residues. V gave up 5 bases and J gave up 2 bases, with 6 bases separating them. Germline V gene sequence: CDR1 ENHRY, CDR2 SYGVKD. This CDR3 is CAISQGQETQYF. DNA of the CDR3: TGTGCCATCAGTCAGGGGCAAGAGACCCAGTACTTC.

This CDR3 reads CASRLTSGGATDTQYF. In nucleotides, the CDR3 is TGTGCCAGCAGACTTACTAGCGGGGGGGCCACAGATACGCAGTATTTT. V is TRBV27 and J is TRBJ2-3; 13 positions agree with TRBD2. CDR3 length: 16 residues. The trim removed 6 bases at V and 2 bases at J, leaving 5 bases unmatched. The germline V gene has CDR1 MNHEY and CDR2 SMNVEV (reference sequence).

This chain connects TRBV7-2 to TRBJ2-1; weak D call: TRBD1 (5 bases). CDR1 and CDR2 (germline): SGHTA, FQGNSA. The CDR3 consists of 13 residues. V gave up 0 bases and J gave up 8 bases, with 8 bases separating them. In nucleotides, the CDR3 is TGTGCCAGCAGCTTAGCCAGGGTGGATGAGCAGTTCTTC. Protein: CASSLARVDEQFF.

V and J are TRBV10-3 and TRBJ1-1; D unclear. The CDR3 spans 14 residues. Between the trimmed V and J ends, which lost 10 bases and 1 base, there was a span of 16 bases. The V gene's germline CDR1 is ENHRY and CDR2 SYGVKD. In nucleotides, the CDR3 is TGTGCCAGCAGCTTACGTCCGACGAACACTGAAGCTTTCTTT. Translation: CASSLRPTNTEAFF.

V and J are TRBV7-9 and TRBJ1-2, with D perhaps matching TRBD1 (6 bases). Germline assignment: CDR1 SEHNR and CDR2 FQNEAQ (reference sequence). CDR3 length equals 13 residues. V lost 5 bases, J lost 10 bases, and 17 bases lay in between. CDR3 amino acids: CASSINPRQAYTF. In DNA, the CDR3 is TGTGCCAGCAGCATCAACCCCAGACAGGCCTACACCTTC.

CDR3 sequence (DNA): TGCGCCAGCAGCTTGTGGGGATCGGCGGCCAATGAGCAGTTCTTC. Its translation: CASSLWGSAANEQFF. The chain couples TRBV5-1 to TRBJ2-1; the D is unclear. Trimming pared 1 base from V and 6 bases from J, leaving 14 bases between. The CDR3 is 15 amino acids. The germline gives CDR1 SGHRS, CDR2 YFSETQ.

This clonotype was picked up many times. The CDR3 region is CASRGQSNTGELFF. For the CDR3, the DNA is TGTGCCAGCAGAGGGCAGTCGAACACCGGGGAGCTGTTTTTT. The chain combines TRBV7-3 with TRBJ2-2; D is unclear. This CDR3 region has 14 residues. The germline gives CDR1 SGHTA, CDR2 FQGTGA. V lost 6 bases to trimming and J lost 0 bases, with 8 bases between them.

The J gene is TRBJ2-5, the V gene TRBV2; D is possibly TRBD2 (7 bases). Trimming pared 1 base from V and 7 bases from J, leaving 13 bases between. The CDR3 loop spans 14 amino acids. Germline CDR1 and CDR2: SNHLY and FYNNEI. In DNA, the CDR3 is TGTGCCAGCAGTGAAGTGGGGGGGGCTGTGACCCAGTACTTC. It specifies CASSEVGGAVTQYF.

The genes are TRBV9 and TRBJ2-3; 10 bases fit TRBD2. This CDR3 region has 16 residues. Germline-derived CDR1 and CDR2 are SGDLS and YYNGEE. The J segment lost 1 base and the V segment lost 4 bases, leaving 6 bases of the junction unmatched. The CDR3 is CASSHPTSGGTDTQYF. The CDR3 DNA is TGTGCCAGCAGCCACCCTACTAGCGGGGGCACAGATACGCAGTATTTT.

The chain is built from TRBV25-1 and TRBJ1-1; D perhaps matches TRBD1 (5 bases). CDR1 is MGHDK, CDR2 SYGVNS, per germline. V lost 5 bases and J lost 1, with 14 bases in between. The CDR3 is 15 amino acids. DNA for the CDR3: TGTGCCAGCAGTTACTCCCCAGGGCCGAACACTGAAGCTTTCTTT. Protein: CASSYSPGPNTEAFF. The full variable domain, completed using reference TRBV25-1 and TRBJ1-1, is EADIYQTPRYLVIGTGKKITLECSQTMGHDKMYWYQQDPGMELHLIHYSYGVNSTEKGDLSSESTVSRIRTEHFPLTLESARPSHTSQYLCASSYSPGPNTEAFFGQGTRLTVV.

A remark on this clonotype: One base away lies a much larger clone, so this may be a sequencing read error. The V gene is TRBV5-1, the J gene TRBJ2-7; D is perhaps TRBD1 or TRBD2 (6 bases each). Trimming shortened V by 2 bases and J by 5 bases, and 17 bases separated the two germline ends. The germline V gene has CDR1 SGHRS and CDR2 YFSETQ. This CDR3 region has 15 residues. CDR3 bases: TGCGCCAGCAGCTTACTAGGGGGGAATAACCACGAGCAGTACTTC. Its protein product is CASSLLGGNNHEQYF.

This clonotype has only a few counts. The chain uses TRBV28 and TRBJ1-4, with 7 bases fitting TRBD1. Trimming cost V 6 bases and J 6 bases; bases outside gene matches: 10. The CDR3 is 15 residues long. Germline-derived CDR1 and CDR2 are MDHEN and SYDVKM. CDR3 protein: CASRQMTGLYEKLFF. The CDR3 coding sequence is TGTGCCAGCAGACAGATGACAGGGTTGTATGAAAAACTGTTTTTT.

J is TRBJ1-3 and V is TRBV19, with D perhaps matching TRBD1 (6 bases). V dropped 8 bases and J dropped 4 bases, with 21 bases sitting between them. Germline V CDR1 and CDR2: LNHDA, SQIVND (reference sequence). This CDR3 is built from 16 residues. Here the CDR3 reads CASGGTSGLTGNTIYF. The CDR3 coding sequence is TGTGCCAGTGGGGGGACATCAGGGCTGACCGGAAACACCATATATTTT.

Concerning this clonotype itself: One end of the junction varies from germline; a read error may be responsible. The chain employs TRBV9 and TRBJ1-2, with unresolved D. The CDR3 spans 15 residues. Germline lookup yields CDR1 SGDLS and CDR2 YYNGEE. In DNA, the CDR3 is TGTGCCAGCGGCGTCGCGTCCCTACCCAACTATGGCTACACCTTC. This gives the protein CASGVASLPNYGYTF.

The chain employs TRBV24-1 and TRBJ1-2; 8 bases map to TRBD1. V dropped 5 bases and J dropped 7; count of bases not matched to a gene: 8. The CDR3 is made up of 14 amino acids. Germline V gene data show CDR1 as KGHDR and CDR2 as SFDVKD. The CDR3: CATSGPDRGCGYTF. In nucleotides, the CDR3 is TGTGCCACCAGTGGTCCTGACAGGGGCTGTGGCTACACCTTC.

The gene calls are TRBV25-1 and TRBJ2-1; TRBD1 matches at 7 bases. J gave up 1 base and V 4 bases, and 7 bases lay outside the gene matches. The CDR3 runs 16 residues. Germline CDR1 is MGHDK and CDR2 is SYGVNS. CDR3 residues: CASSGSGGRSYNEQFF. The CDR3 nucleotides are TGTGCCAGCAGTGGTTCAGGGGGAAGGTCCTACAATGAGCAGTTCTTC.

The rearrangement uses TRBV10-1 and TRBJ1-3; no clear D gene. Germline CDR1 reads WNHNN; CDR2 reads SYGVQD (reference sequence). This CDR3 has 15 residues. V lost 8 bases to trimming and J lost 0 bases, with 14 bases between them. CDR3 in amino acids: CASRIPSHSGNTIYF. In DNA form, the CDR3 reads TGCGCCAGCCGTATTCCAAGCCACTCTGGAAACACCATATATTTT.

A few counts support this clonotype. The CDR3 nucleotides read TGCAGCGTTGAAGCGTCAGACAGGCTCTCCTACAATGAGCAGTTCTTC. Amino acid sequence: CSVEASDRLSYNEQFF. V usage is TRBV29-1 and J usage is TRBJ2-1, with a tentative D call TRBD1 (6 bases). Per germline, CDR1 SQVTM and CDR2 ANQGSEA. The CDR3 covers 16 residues. Trimming cost V 1 base and J 0 bases, with 13 bases left between them.

V and J are TRBV12-3 or TRBV12-4 and TRBJ1-6; 9 bases fit TRBD1. CDR3 length: 15 residues. Trimming cost V 7 bases and J 8 bases; bases outside gene matches: 9. CDR3 nucleotide sequence: TGTGCCAGCACCGTTACAGGGGGCGTTTATTCACCCCTCCACTTT. Translating it yields CASTVTGGVYSPLHF.

About this clonotype: This may be a read error, as it is one base from a much larger clone. The chain is built from TRBV5-1 and TRBJ2-2, with D possibly called TRBD1 or TRBD2 (5 bases each). The CDR3 is 13 residues long. Germline V gives CDR1 SGHRS, CDR2 YFSETQ. CDR3 residues: CAGGVGDLGELFF. CDR3 nucleotide sequence: TGTGCCGGCGGAGTAGGGGACCTCGGGGAGCTGTTTTTT.

About this clonotype: An end of the junction does not agree with germline; a read error may underlie this. J is TRBJ2-1 and V is TRBV6-5; possible D gene TRBD1, 5 bases. CDR1 is MNHEY and CDR2 is SVGAGI in the germline V gene. This CDR3 region has 18 residues. Written as DNA, the CDR3 is TGTGCCAGCAGTTCTACCGACCAGGGATTTTTACTCTACAATGGGCAGTTCTTC. It specifies CASSSTDQGFLLYNGQFF.

The chain employs TRBV7-8 and TRBJ2-1, with D maybe TRBD2 (5 bases). V was pared by 7 bases and J by 1 base, with 20 bases between. Germline loops: CDR1 SGHVS, CDR2 FQNEAQ. This CDR3 comprises 17 residues. CDR3 amino acids: CASTLSSLGVSYNEQFF. In DNA, the CDR3 is TGTGCCAGCACACTTAGCTCTTTGGGAGTATCCTACAATGAGCAGTTCTTC.

About this clonotype: The junction departs from the called germline gene at one end, perhaps through a read error. The chain joins TRBV7-2 to TRBJ2-5; 7 bases agree with TRBD2. The CDR3 totals 13 residues. CDR1 and CDR2 (germline): SGHTA, FQGNSA. CDR3 in amino acids: CASREGSFETQYF. The CDR3 region has the DNA TGCGCCAGCAGGGAGGGGTCCTTCGAGACCCAGTACTTC.

This clonotype was seen many times. This chain links TRBV10-3 with TRBJ1-1; D is perhaps TRBD1 (5 bases). Looked up from germline, CDR1 is ENHRY and CDR2 is SYGVKD. V was pared by 7 bases and J by 8 bases, with 20 bases between. The CDR3 totals 14 residues. This CDR3 is CAINIPGQGNEAFF. CDR3 nucleotides: TGTGCCATCAACATCCCGGGGCAGGGCAACGAAGCTTTCTTT.